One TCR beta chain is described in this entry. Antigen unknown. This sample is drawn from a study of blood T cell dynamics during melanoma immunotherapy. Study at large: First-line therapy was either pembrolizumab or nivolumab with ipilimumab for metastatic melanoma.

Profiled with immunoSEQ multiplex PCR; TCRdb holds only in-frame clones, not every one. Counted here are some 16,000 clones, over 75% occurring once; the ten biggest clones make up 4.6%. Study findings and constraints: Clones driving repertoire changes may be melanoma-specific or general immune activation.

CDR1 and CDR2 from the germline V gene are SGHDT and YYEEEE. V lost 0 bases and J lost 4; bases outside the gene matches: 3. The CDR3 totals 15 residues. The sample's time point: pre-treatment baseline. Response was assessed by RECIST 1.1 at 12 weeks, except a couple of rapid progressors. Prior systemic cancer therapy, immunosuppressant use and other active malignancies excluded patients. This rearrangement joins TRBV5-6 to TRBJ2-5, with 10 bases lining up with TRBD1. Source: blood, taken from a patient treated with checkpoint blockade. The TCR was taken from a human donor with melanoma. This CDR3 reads CASSLGGTGAETQYF. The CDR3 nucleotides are TGTGCCAGCAGCTTGGGCGGGACAGGGGCAGAGACCCAGTACTTC.